The sequence of this T cell receptor (beta chain) was determined in a study of cytomegalovirus exposure and HLA in healthy donors. The donors were part of the validation cohort of around 110 subjects. That cohort was separate from the first cohort, which comprised about 730 subjects. Worth noting for this clone: The antigen is undetermined.

The data were produced by immunoSEQ multiplex PCR, yet TCRdb's version contains in-frame clones alone and is incomplete. The data contain 150,000 to 200,000 clones, roughly 84% of them singletons. Germline V lookup: CDR1 LNHNV, CDR2 YYDKDF (reference sequence). The CDR3 runs to 17 residues. With 0 bases clipped from V and 3 bases from J, the junction kept 7 bases outside the gene matches. General study results and limits: Most sequenced TCRs were rare (though some public TCRs occurred in many donors).

Sequencing was performed on PBMCs. This receptor was taken from a man aged 25-45 years in good health and CMV-seropositive. The chain carries TRBV15 and TRBJ2-2; the match to TRBD1 covers 7 bases. In nucleotides, the CDR3 is TGTGCCACCAGCAGAGATCACACAGGGGTCGACACCGGGGAGCTGTTTTTT. Translated, it gives CATSRDHTGVDTGELFF.